These T cell receptor beta chains were read from a single sample in a study of T cells in Graves' hyperthyroidism and ophthalmopathy. TCRdb analysed the multiplex PCR reads with MiXCR anew, one entry per CDR3 protein. Altogether under 300,000 distinct CDR3 sequences are present, about 13% being singletons, with the ten largest covering roughly 8.2%. The sequenced material came from blood. Receptors originate from a woman in her thirties or forties with Graves' hyperthyroidism. Each CDR3 is given with its conserved first and last residue. A D gene is named only where the DNA matches it firmly. Size is omitted from some rows. Given values are once, few, many or a class for expanded clones.

j_call | clone_size | v_call | cdr3_length | d_call | cdr3_aa | cdr3_nt
TRBJ2-3 | - | TRBV15 | 16 | - | CATSRFLRPSTDTQYF | TGCGCCACCAGCAGGTTCCTACGCCCAAGCACAGATACGCAGTATTTT
TRBJ2-7 | many | TRBV6-1 | 13 | TRBD1 | CASGDRGRDEQYF | TGTGCCAGCGGCGACAGGGGTAGGGACGAGCAGTACTTC
TRBJ1-2 | many | TRBV7-9 | 11 | - | CASSFGVGYTF | TGTGCCAGCAGCTTTGGGGTCGGCTACACCTTC
TRBJ2-6 | - | TRBV10-3 | 16 | TRBD1 | CAISGTGPAGANVLTF | TGTGCCATCAGTGGGACAGGGCCCGCTGGGGCCAACGTCCTGACTTTC
TRBJ2-3 | many | TRBV27 | 16 | TRBD2 | CASSSRLAGSTDTQYF | TGTGCCAGCAGTTCCCGACTAGCGGGGAGCACAGATACGCAGTATTTT
TRBJ1-2 | - | TRBV24-1 | 14 | - | CATSDSGTNYGYTF | TGTGCCACCAGTGATTCTGGGACTAACTATGGCTACACCTTC
TRBJ2-7 | many | TRBV11-2 | 15 | - | CASSLYADLSYEQYF | TGTGCCAGCAGCTTATACGCCGATCTCAGCTACGAGCAGTACTTC
TRBJ2-1 | - | TRBV19 | 13 | - | CATKSRGQGDMFF | TGTGCCACCAAATCGCGGGGGCAGGGCGATATGTTCTTC
TRBJ2-5 | - | TRBV24-1 | 12 | - | CATSDPMETQYF | TGTGCCACCAGTGACCCCATGGAGACCCAGTACTTC
TRBJ2-1 | few | TRBV25-1 | 15 | TRBD1 | CASSASVDRENEQFF | TGTGCCAGCAGTGCCTCCGTGGACAGGGAAAATGAGCAGTTCTTC
TRBJ1-5 | many | TRBV7-8 | 15 | - | CASSLSRARRQPQHF | TGTGCCAGCAGCCTGTCCAGGGCCCGTCGTCAGCCCCAGCATTTT
TRBJ1-1 | many | TRBV20-1 | 18 | TRBD1 | CSARTPRQGATLNTEAFF | TGCAGTGCTAGAACCCCGAGACAGGGGGCCACTCTGAACACTGAAGCTTTCTTT
TRBJ1-6 | many | TRBV3-1 | 12 | - | CASSPSRGPLHF | TGTGCCAGCAGCCCAAGTAGGGGACCCCTCCACTTT
TRBJ2-3 | - | TRBV7-9 | 15 | TRBD1 | CASSPSGQNTDTQYF | TGTGCCAGCAGCCCATCGGGACAGAACACAGATACGCAGTATTTT
TRBJ1-1 | many | TRBV11-1 | 15 | - | CASAISLHEVTEAFF | TGTGCCAGCGCAATTTCCCTACATGAGGTCACTGAAGCTTTCTTT
TRBJ1-5 | many | TRBV2 | 14 | - | CASILSLSNQPQHF | TGTGCCAGCATTCTGTCCCTTAGCAATCAGCCCCAGCATTTT
TRBJ2-5 | many | TRBV18 | 14 | TRBD1 | CASSPPTGKETQYF | TGTGCCAGCTCACCACCGACAGGGAAAGAGACCCAGTACTTC
TRBJ2-1 | many | TRBV7-3 | 13 | TRBD2 | CASSLGLADKQFF | TGTGCCAGCAGCCTGGGACTAGCGGACAAGCAGTTCTTC
TRBJ2-3 | - | TRBV9 | 13 | - | CASSVSYTDTQYF | TGTGCCAGCAGCGTATCTTACACAGATACGCAGTATTTT
TRBJ2-2 | - | TRBV7-9 | 15 | - | CASSFRSVNTGELFF | TGTGCCAGCAGCTTCCGATCCGTCAACACCGGGGAGCTGTTTTTT
TRBJ1-2 | many | TRBV20-1 | 13 | - | CSARSQDGAGYTF | TGCAGTGCTCGTAGCCAAGACGGGGCGGGCTACACCTTC
TRBJ1-4 | once | TRBV7-9 | 17 | TRBD1 | CASSLWTGIATNEKLFF | TGTGCCAGCAGCCTCTGGACAGGAATTGCAACTAATGAAAAACTGTTTTTT
TRBJ1-5 | - | TRBV4-1 | 13 | - | CASSQELWQPQHF | TGCGCCAGCAGCCAAGAATTGTGGCAGCCCCAGCATTTT
TRBJ2-5 | - | TRBV10-1 | 16 | - | CASSRRNQGLKETQYF | TGCGCCAGCAGCAGACGAAACCAGGGGTTGAAAGAGACCCAGTACTTC
TRBJ1-2 | many | TRBV19 | 14 | TRBD1 | CASSPQDRNYGYTF | TGTGCCAGTAGTCCCCAGGACAGGAACTATGGCTACACCTTC
TRBJ1-2 | - | TRBV18 | 14 | TRBD1 | CASSRLAGGYGYTF | TGTGCCAGCTCCCGACTGGCAGGGGGCTATGGCTACACCTTC
TRBJ2-5 | many | TRBV29-1 | 14 | TRBD2 | CSVLASGGPETQYF | TGCAGCGTTCTTGCCTCGGGAGGGCCTGAGACCCAGTACTTC